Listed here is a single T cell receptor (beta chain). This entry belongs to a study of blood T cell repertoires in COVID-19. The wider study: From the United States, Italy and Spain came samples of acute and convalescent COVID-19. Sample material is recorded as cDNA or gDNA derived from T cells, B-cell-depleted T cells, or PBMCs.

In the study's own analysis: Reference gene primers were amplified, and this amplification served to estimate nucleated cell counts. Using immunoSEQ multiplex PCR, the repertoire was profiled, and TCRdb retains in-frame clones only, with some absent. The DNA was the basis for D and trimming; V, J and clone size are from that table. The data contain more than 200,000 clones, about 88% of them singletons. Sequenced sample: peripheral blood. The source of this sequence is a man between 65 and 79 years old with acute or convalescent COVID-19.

The CDR3 sequence: CASSPLSLARTDTQYF. The DNA for the CDR3 is TGTGCCAGCTCACCACTTTCACTAGCAAGGACAGATACGCAGTATTTT. This chain connects TRBV18 to TRBJ2-3; D possibly corresponds to TRBD2 (6 bases). V was shortened by 1 base and J by 3 bases, with 14 bases between the two germline ends. The CDR3 covers 16 residues. The V gene's germline CDR1 is KGHSH and CDR2 LQKENI.